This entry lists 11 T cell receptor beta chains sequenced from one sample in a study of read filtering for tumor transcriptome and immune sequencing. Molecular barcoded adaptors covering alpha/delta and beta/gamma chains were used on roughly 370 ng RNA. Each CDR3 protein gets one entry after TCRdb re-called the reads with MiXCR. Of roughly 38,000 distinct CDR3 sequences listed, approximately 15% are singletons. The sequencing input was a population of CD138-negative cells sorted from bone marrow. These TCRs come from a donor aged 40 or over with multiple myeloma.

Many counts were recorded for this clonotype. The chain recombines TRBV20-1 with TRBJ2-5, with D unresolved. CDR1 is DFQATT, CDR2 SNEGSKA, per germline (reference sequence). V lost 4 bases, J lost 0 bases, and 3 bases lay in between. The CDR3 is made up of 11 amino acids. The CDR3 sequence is CSATHQETQYF. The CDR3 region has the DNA TGCAGTGCTACCCACCAAGAGACCCAGTACTTC.

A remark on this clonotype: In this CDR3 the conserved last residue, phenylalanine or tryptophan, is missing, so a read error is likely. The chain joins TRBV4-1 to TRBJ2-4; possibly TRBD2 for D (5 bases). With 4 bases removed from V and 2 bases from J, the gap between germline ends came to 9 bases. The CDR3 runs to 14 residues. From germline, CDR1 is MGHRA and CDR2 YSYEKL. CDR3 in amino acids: CASSPSPTKNIQYL. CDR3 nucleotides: TGCGCCAGCAGCCCTAGCCCTACCAAAAACATTCAGTACCTC.

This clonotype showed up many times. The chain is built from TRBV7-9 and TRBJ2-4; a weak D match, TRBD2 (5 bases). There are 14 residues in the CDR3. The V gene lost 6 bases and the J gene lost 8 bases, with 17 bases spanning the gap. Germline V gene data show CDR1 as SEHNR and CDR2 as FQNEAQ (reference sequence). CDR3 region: CASSPGASRDIQYF. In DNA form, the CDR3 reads TGTGCCAGCAGTCCGGGCGCTAGCCGGGACATTCAGTACTTC. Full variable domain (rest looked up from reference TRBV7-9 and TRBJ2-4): DTGVSQNPRHKITKRGQNVTFRCDPISEHNRLYWYRQTLGQGPEFLTYFQNEAQLEKSRLLSDRFSAERPKGSFSTLEIQRTEQGDSAMYLCASSPGASRDIQYFGAGTRLSVL.

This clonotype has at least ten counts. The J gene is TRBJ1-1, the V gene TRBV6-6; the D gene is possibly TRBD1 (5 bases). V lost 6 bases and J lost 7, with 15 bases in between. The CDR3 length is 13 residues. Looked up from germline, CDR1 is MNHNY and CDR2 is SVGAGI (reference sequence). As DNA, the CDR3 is TGTGCCAGCAGCCGGGACTTGTCCAATGAAGCTTTCTTT. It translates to CASSRDLSNEAFF.

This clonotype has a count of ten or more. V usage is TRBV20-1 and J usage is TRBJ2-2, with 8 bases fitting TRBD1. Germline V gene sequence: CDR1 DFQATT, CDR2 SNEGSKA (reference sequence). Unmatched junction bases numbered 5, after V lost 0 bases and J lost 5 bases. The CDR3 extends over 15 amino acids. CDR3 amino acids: CSARDYDRGTGELFF. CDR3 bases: TGCAGTGCTAGAGATTACGACAGGGGAACCGGGGAGCTGTTTTTT.

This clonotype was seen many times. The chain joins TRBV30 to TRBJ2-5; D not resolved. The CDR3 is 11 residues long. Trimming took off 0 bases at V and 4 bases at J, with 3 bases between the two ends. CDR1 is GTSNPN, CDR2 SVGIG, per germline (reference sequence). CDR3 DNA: TGTGCCTGGAGTGTAGGAGAGACCCAGTACTTC. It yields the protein CAWSVGETQYF.

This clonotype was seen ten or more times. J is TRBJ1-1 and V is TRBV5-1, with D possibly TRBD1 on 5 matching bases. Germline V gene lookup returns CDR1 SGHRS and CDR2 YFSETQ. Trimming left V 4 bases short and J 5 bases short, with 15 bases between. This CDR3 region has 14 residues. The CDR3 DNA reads TGCGCCAGCAGCCCCGACAGACGAGGAACTGAAGCTTTCTTT. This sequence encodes CASSPDRRGTEAFF.

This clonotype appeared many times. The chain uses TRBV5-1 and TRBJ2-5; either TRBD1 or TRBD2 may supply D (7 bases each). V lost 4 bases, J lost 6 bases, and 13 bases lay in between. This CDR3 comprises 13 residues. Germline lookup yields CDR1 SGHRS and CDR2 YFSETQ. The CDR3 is CASSQGGVKTQYF. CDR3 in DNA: TGCGCCAGCAGCCAGGGGGGGGTTAAGACCCAGTACTTC.

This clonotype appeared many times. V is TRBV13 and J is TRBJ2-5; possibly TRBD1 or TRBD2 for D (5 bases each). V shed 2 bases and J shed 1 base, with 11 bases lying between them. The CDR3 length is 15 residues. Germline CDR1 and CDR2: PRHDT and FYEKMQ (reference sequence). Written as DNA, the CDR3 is TGTGCCAGCAGCTTACCTGGGGCGGGCCAAGAGACCCAGTACTTC. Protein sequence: CASSLPGAGQETQYF.

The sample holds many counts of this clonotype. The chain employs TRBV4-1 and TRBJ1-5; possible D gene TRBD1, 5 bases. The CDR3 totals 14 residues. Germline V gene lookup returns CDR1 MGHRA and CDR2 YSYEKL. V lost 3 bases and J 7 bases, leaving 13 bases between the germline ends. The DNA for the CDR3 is TGCGCCAGCAGCCAGTTGGGGGTAGAACAGCCCCAGCATTTT. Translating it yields CASSQLGVEQPQHF.

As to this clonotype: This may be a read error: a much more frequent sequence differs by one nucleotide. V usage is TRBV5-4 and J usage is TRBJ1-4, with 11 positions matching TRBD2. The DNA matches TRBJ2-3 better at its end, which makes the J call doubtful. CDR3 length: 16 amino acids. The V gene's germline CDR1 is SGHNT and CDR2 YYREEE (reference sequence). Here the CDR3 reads CASSSGLAEVTVTQYF. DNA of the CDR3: TGTGCCAGCAGCTCGGGACTAGCGGAGGTCACAGTTACGCAGTATTTT.